What follows are 27 T cell receptor beta chains derived from one specimen sequenced in a study of chemoradiotherapy in HPV16-positive cancers. TCRdb's copy holds only in-frame clones and misses some; the assay was immunoSEQ multiplex PCR. The sample lists over a thousand clones; 65% to 90% were seen once. This specimen consisted of tumor tissue, obtained from a patient who underwent chemoradiotherapy. Source of these receptors: a human donor with HPV-associated anogenital cancer.

The chain has TRBV10-3 and TRBJ1-1; no reliable D call. This CDR3 contains 15 residues. The germline CDR1 and CDR2 sequences are ENHRY and SYGVKD. Trimming took 2 bases from V and 4 from J, leaving 14 bases between them. The CDR3 DNA sequence: TGTGCCATCAGTGAGGGCGAGGAGGGCGGCACTGAAGCTTTCTTT. Amino acids: CAISEGEEGGTEAFF.

The rearrangement uses TRBV6-4 and TRBJ2-1, with TRBD2 matching over 8 bases. This CDR3 spans 15 amino acids. The germline gives CDR1 MRHNA, CDR2 SNTAGT. V shed 5 bases, J shed 5 bases, and the junction held 8 bases outside the gene matches. CDR3 DNA: TGTGCCAGCAGTATAGGCCTAGCGGGTAACAATGAGCAGTTCTTC. Translating gives CASSIGLAGNNEQFF.

This clone was seen once. The chain combines TRBV6-1 with TRBJ1-2; 9 nucleotides agree with TRBD1. The V and J ends lost 10 bases and 2 bases, in that order; junction bases with no gene match: 11. Germline assignment: CDR1 MNHNS and CDR2 SASEGT. There are 15 residues in the CDR3. The CDR3 DNA follows: TGTGCCACAGCCAAAACCGGACAGGGGAACTATGGCTACACCTTC. It is translated as CATAKTGQGNYGYTF.

The chain recombines TRBV7-9 with TRBJ2-1; D perhaps matches TRBD2 (5 bases). The CDR3 length is 15 residues. Germline CDR1 reads SEHNR; CDR2 reads FQNEAQ (reference sequence). Trimming shortened V by 5 bases and J by 5 bases, and 16 bases separated the two germline ends. The CDR3: CASSGSGMGNNEQFF. The CDR3, as DNA: TGTGCCAGCAGCGGATCCGGGATGGGAAACAATGAGCAGTTCTTC.

The gene calls are TRBV10-2 and TRBJ2-5; 10 nucleotides line up with TRBD1. There are 15 residues in the CDR3. Germline CDR1 WSHSY, CDR2 SAAADI. J was trimmed by 11 bases and V by 3 bases; bases with no gene match: 12. In nucleotides, the CDR3 is TGCGCCAGCAGTGACAACCCGACAGGGGGCTGTGAGCAGTACTTC. Encoded protein: CASSDNPTGGCEQYF.

The rearrangement uses TRBV29-1 and TRBJ2-7, with no clear D. This CDR3 has 13 amino acids. The germline CDR1 and CDR2 sequences are SQVTM and ANQGSEA. V was clipped by 4 bases and J by 0 bases, with 10 bases between them. The CDR3 region has the DNA TGCAGCGTTGGTCTCATAAGCTCCTACGAGCAGTACTTC. Translation: CSVGLISSYEQYF.

The rearrangement joins TRBV5-1 to TRBJ2-7, with D maybe TRBD2 (5 bases). V was pared by 4 bases and J by 5 bases, with 16 bases between. The germline gives CDR1 SGHRS, CDR2 YFSETQ. This CDR3 contains 14 residues. CDR3 in DNA: TGCGCCAGCAGCCTAGAGGGTGCTTTAGACGAGCAGTACTTC. Protein: CASSLEGALDEQYF.

The rearrangement joins TRBV6-6 to TRBJ2-3; no definite D call. Germline loops: CDR1 MNHNY, CDR2 SVGAGI (reference sequence). The CDR3 sequence is 14 residues long. Deletions cut 1 base from V and 1 base from J, with 6 bases between. CDR3 sequence: CASSYYGGTDTQYF. CDR3 coding DNA: TGTGCCAGCAGTTACTATGGGGGCACAGATACGCAGTATTTT.

This clone has a single count. The chain uses TRBV7-9 and TRBJ2-1, with TRBD2 matching over 10 bases. Per the germline V gene, CDR1 is SEHNR and CDR2 is FQNEAQ (reference sequence). With 3 bases clipped from V and 1 base from J, the junction kept 3 bases outside the gene matches. The CDR3 covers 16 residues. The CDR3 DNA is TGTGCCAGCAGCTTCCTAGCGGGAGTGTCCTACAATGAGCAGTTCTTC. It codes for CASSFLAGVSYNEQFF.

This chain joins TRBV5-1 and TRBJ2-3; 7 nucleotides align to TRBD2. Unmatched junction bases numbered 7, after V lost 0 bases and J lost 0 bases. Germline V CDR1 and CDR2: SGHRS, YFSETQ. The CDR3 extends over 17 amino acids. Here the CDR3 reads CASSLVRGGSSTDTQYF. The DNA for the CDR3 is TGCGCCAGCAGCTTGGTACGCGGGGGTTCTAGCACAGATACGCAGTATTTT.

The chain joins TRBV29-1 to TRBJ1-6; D remains ambiguous. CDR1 and CDR2 (germline): SQVTM, ANQGSEA. The CDR3 covers 13 residues. With 6 bases removed from V and 0 bases from J, the gap between germline ends came to 6 bases. In nucleotides, the CDR3 is TGCAGCGTGTCCAGCTCCTATAATTCACCCCTCCACTTT. Protein: CSVSSSYNSPLHF. Drawing the rest from reference TRBV29-1 and TRBJ1-6, the complete variable domain is SAVISQKPSRDICQRGTSLTIQCQVDSQVTMMFWYRQQPGQSLTLIATANQGSEATYESGFVIDKFPISRPNLTFSTLTVSNMSPEDSSIYLCSVSSSYNSPLHFGNGTRLTVT.

The V and J genes are TRBV28 and TRBJ1-2, with TRBD1 matching 10 bases. The CDR3 loop spans 12 amino acids. V shed 11 bases, J shed 8 bases, and the junction held 8 bases outside the gene matches. The germline V gene encodes CDR1 MDHEN and CDR2 SYDVKM. The CDR3 is CAADRGLKGYTF. DNA for the CDR3: TGTGCCGCTGACAGGGGGCTGAAAGGCTACACCTTC.

V gene TRBV14 combines with J gene TRBJ1-1, with a weak D call TRBD1 (6 bases). The CDR3 spans 13 residues. Trimming pared 0 bases from V and 8 bases from J, leaving 10 bases between. CDR1 is SGHDN, CDR2 FVKESK, per germline. The CDR3 coding sequence is TGTGCCAGCAGCCAAGATCAGGGGACCGAAGCTTTCTTT. Translated: CASSQDQGTEAFF. The whole variable domain, filled in from reference TRBV14 and TRBJ1-1, reads EAGVTQFPSHSVIEKGQTVTLRCDPISGHDNLYWYRRVMGKEIKFLLHFVKESKQDESGMPNNRFLAERTGGTYSTLKVQPAELEDSGVYFCASSQDQGTEAFFGQGTRLTVV.

The chain couples TRBV28 to TRBJ1-5; D unresolved. Per germline, CDR1 MDHEN and CDR2 SYDVKM. Trimming took 3 bases from V and 7 from J, leaving 13 bases between them. The CDR3 is 14 amino acids. The chain's CDR3 is CASSLSKVQQPQHF. The CDR3 nucleotides read TGTGCCAGCAGTTTGTCCAAGGTCCAGCAGCCCCAGCATTTT.

The chain joins TRBV19 to TRBJ2-1; 11 nucleotides line up with TRBD2. The CDR3 has 14 residues. Looked up from germline, CDR1 is LNHDA and CDR2 is SQIVND (reference sequence). The V and J ends lost 1 base and 9 bases, in that order; junction bases with no gene match: 2. The CDR3 bases are TGTGCCAGTAGTATAGGACTAGCGGGGTTTGAGCAGTTCTTC. As protein: CASSIGLAGFEQFF.

The CDR3 loop reads CASSFRDRLYEQYF. CDR3 in DNA: TGTGCCAGCAGCTTCCGGGACAGATTATACGAGCAGTACTTC. J is TRBJ2-7 and V is TRBV7-3; 7 nucleotides agree with TRBD1. This CDR3 region has 14 residues. Losses at the gene ends were 3 bases for V and 4 bases for J; bases not matched to a gene: 6. Per the germline V gene, CDR1 is SGHTA and CDR2 is FQGTGA.

The chain combines TRBV5-6 with TRBJ1-6; no firm D call. The length of the CDR3 is 16 residues. Trimming stripped 2 bases from V and 8 bases from J, with 17 bases between. Germline CDR1 is SGHDT and CDR2 is YYEEEE. CDR3 nucleotide sequence: TGTGCCAGCAGCTTAATACAGCCAAATAACGATTCACCCCTCCACTTT. Protein: CASSLIQPNNDSPLHF.

CDR3 in DNA: TGTGCCTGGAGTGCGGGACAGGGAGAAGCTTTCTTT. It codes for CAWSAGQGEAFF. This chain uses TRBV30 with TRBJ1-1; TRBD1 agrees at 9 bases. After removal of 1 base from V and 8 bases from J, the junction contained 2 bases not matched to a gene. Germline CDR1 GTSNPN, CDR2 SVGIG (reference sequence). The CDR3 is made up of 12 amino acids. Full variable domain (missing parts from reference TRBV30 and TRBJ1-1): SQTIHQWPATLVQPVGSPLSLECTVEGTSNPNLYWYRQAAGRGLQLLFYSVGIGQISSEVPQNLSASRPQDRQFILSSKKLLLSDSGFYLCAWSAGQGEAFFGQGTRLTVV.

J is TRBJ2-2 and V is TRBV6-4, with D hard to call. Trimming stripped 3 bases from V and 1 base from J, with 3 bases between. Germline V lookup: CDR1 MRHNA, CDR2 SNTAGT. This CDR3 has 13 residues. The CDR3 DNA is TGTGCCAGCAGTGAAGGGAACACCGGGGAGCTGTTTTTT. Protein product: CASSEGNTGELFF.

This chain joins TRBV6-1 and TRBJ1-6, with D possibly matching TRBD1 (5 bases). CDR1 is MNHNS, CDR2 SASEGT, per germline. The ends were cut back, 6 bases at V and 10 bases at J, with 16 bases in the middle. There are 14 residues in the CDR3. The CDR3, as DNA: TGTGCCAGCAGCCGAGGGGTGTGGGAATCACCCCTCCACTTT. Its protein is CASSRGVWESPLHF.

V gene TRBV19 combines with J gene TRBJ2-7; D is possibly TRBD1 or TRBD2 (5 bases each). The CDR3 sequence is 13 residues long. The germline V gene encodes CDR1 LNHDA and CDR2 SQIVND (reference sequence). The V end was cut by 5 bases, the J end by 3 bases, with 11 bases between. The CDR3 loop is CASSRDGIYEQYF. DNA for the CDR3: TGTGCCAGTAGTCGGGACGGTATCTACGAGCAGTACTTC.

The chain employs TRBV5-1 and TRBJ1-3; D is possibly TRBD1 (6 bases). CDR3 size: 15 residues. Germline CDR1 reads SGHRS; CDR2 reads YFSETQ. The ends were cut back, 0 bases at V and 1 base at J, with 8 bases in the middle. This CDR3 reads CASSLAGASGNTIYF. The CDR3 region has the DNA TGCGCCAGCAGCTTGGCAGGGGCATCTGGAAACACCATATATTTT.

This rearrangement joins TRBV10-2 to TRBJ1-2, with D hard to call. In germline, CDR1 is WSHSY, CDR2 SAAADI. This CDR3 region has 15 residues. V lost 0 bases and J 8 bases, leaving 16 bases between the germline ends. CDR3 amino acids: CASSESSSLRGGYTF. As DNA, the CDR3 is TGCGCCAGCAGTGAGTCGTCAAGCCTCCGGGGAGGCTACACCTTC.

V gene TRBV6-5 combines with J gene TRBJ1-5; a possible D gene is TRBD1 (6 bases). V lost 8 bases and J lost 2, with 13 bases in between. There are 14 residues in the CDR3. Germline CDR1 MNHEY, CDR2 SVGAGI. The CDR3 bases are TGTGCCAGCGGTTGGGGGGCGGGCAATCAGCCCCAGCATTTT. Amino acid sequence: CASGWGAGNQPQHF.

The V and J genes are TRBV5-4 and TRBJ2-7; 8 nucleotides match TRBD2. V lost 7 bases to trimming and J lost 2 bases; unmatched junction nucleotides: 11. Germline V gives CDR1 SGHNT, CDR2 YYREEE (reference sequence). The CDR3 has 15 amino acids. CDR3 protein: CASSLGAGGPYEQYF. For the CDR3, the DNA is TGTGCCAGCTCACTAGGGGCGGGAGGCCCCTACGAGCAGTACTTC.

This clone was seen just once. The J gene is TRBJ2-1, the V gene TRBV6-1; maybe TRBD1 (6 bases). Germline CDR1 reads MNHNS; CDR2 reads SASEGT. The CDR3 spans 14 residues. V lost 3 bases and J 6 bases, leaving 12 bases between the germline ends. CDR3 DNA sequence: TGTGCCAGCAGTGAGGCAGGGGCCCTCAATGAGCAGTTCTTC. Translating gives CASSEAGALNEQFF.

As to this clone: No DNA is shown, since the ends of the CDR3 on it are uncertain; the CDR3 is the one TCRdb lists. CDR3 sequence: CTRANYVCRKTYGYTF. The chain couples TRBV1 to TRBJ1-2. TRBV1 is tagged as a pseudogene. The CDR3 is 16 residues long, counting both termini.